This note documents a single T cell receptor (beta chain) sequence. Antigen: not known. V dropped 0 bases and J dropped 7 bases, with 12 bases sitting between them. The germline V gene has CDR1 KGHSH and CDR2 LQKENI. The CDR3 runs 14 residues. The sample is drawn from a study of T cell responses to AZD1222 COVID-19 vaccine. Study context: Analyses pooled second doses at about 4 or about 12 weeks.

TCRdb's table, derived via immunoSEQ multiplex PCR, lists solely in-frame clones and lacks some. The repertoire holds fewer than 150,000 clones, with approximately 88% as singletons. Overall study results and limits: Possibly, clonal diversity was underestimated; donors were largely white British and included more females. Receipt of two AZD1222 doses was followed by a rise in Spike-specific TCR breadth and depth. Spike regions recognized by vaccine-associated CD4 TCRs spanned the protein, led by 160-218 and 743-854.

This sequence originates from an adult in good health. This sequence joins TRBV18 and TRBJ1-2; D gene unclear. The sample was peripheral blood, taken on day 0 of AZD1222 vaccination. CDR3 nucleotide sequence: TGTGCCAGCTCACCACCATCACTCGCTAGTGGCTACACCTTC. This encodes CASSPPSLASGYTF.